This TCR beta chain was retrieved from a study of blood T cell repertoires in COVID-19. Study in general: The origin of the acute and convalescent COVID-19 samples was the United States, Italy and Spain.

The study recruited people aged 18 to 89 years across approximately 25 US areas. The V gene lost 8 bases and the J gene lost 5 bases, with 15 bases spanning the gap. CDR3 size: 13 residues. Profiled with immunoSEQ multiplex PCR; TCRdb holds only in-frame clones, not every one. Altogether under 500,000 clones are present, 70% to 90% being singletons, with the ten largest covering just under 2%. The source of this sequence is a woman between 18 and 30 years old with acute COVID-19. The chain uses TRBV12-3 or TRBV12-4 and TRBJ1-1; TRBD1 might be the D (6 bases). The specimen sequenced was PBMCs or T cells enriched from blood (not recorded which). Here the CDR3 DNA reads TGTGCCAGCTCTCAGGGGTTTCGTACTGAAGCTTTCTTT. It is translated as CASSQGFRTEAFF.